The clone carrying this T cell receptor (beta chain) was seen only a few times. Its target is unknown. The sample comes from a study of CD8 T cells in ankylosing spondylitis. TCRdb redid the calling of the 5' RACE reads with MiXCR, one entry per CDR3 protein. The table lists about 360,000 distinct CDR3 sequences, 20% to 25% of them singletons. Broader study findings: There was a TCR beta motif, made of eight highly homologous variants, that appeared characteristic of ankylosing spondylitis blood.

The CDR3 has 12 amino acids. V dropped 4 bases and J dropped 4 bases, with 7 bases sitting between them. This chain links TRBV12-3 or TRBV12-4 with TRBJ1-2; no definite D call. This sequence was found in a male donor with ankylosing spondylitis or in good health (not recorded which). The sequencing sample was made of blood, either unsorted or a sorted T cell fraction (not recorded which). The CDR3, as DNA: TGTGCCAGCAGTTATAGCAGCTATGGCTACACCTTC. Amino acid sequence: CASSYSSYGYTF.